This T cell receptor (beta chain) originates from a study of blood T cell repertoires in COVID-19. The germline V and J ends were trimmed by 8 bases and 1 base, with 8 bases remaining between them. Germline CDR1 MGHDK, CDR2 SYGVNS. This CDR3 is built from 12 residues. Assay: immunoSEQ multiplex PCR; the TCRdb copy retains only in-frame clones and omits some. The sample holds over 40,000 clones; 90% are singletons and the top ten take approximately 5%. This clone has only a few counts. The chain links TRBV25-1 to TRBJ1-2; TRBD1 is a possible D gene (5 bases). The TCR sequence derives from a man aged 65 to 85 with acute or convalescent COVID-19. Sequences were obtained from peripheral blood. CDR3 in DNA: TGTGCCAGCCAAAGGGGTAACTATGGCTACACCTTC. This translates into CASQRGNYGYTF.